This T cell receptor beta chain was identified during a study of shared clonotypes between healthy human individuals. Per the authors' pipeline: Junction-only immunoSEQ sequences carried no quality scores, so filtering differed. Clones were read by immunoSEQ multiplex PCR, and TCRdb kept only the in-frame ones, dropping some. V and J calls and clone size are copied from that table; D and trimming were computed from the DNA. This table holds approximately 100,000 clones, about 70% found once. This CDR3 comprises 15 residues. Germline lookup yields CDR1 MGHDK and CDR2 SYGVNS. On this clone: Since a far larger clone is one base different, this is likely a read error. Other DNA sequences of this sample code for an identical CDR3.

The chain links TRBV25-1 to TRBJ2-2; 7 bases fit TRBD2. The sequenced sample consisted of memory CD8+ T cells sorted from blood. The sample's subset: CD45RO+ cells pooled with CCR7-negative TemRA cells. The sequence was collected from a woman aged 25 to 45 in good health. The CDR3 region has the DNA TGTGCCAGCAGTGAATCTCAGCGGGACGCCGGGGAACTGTTTTTT. Protein: CASSESQRDAGELFF.